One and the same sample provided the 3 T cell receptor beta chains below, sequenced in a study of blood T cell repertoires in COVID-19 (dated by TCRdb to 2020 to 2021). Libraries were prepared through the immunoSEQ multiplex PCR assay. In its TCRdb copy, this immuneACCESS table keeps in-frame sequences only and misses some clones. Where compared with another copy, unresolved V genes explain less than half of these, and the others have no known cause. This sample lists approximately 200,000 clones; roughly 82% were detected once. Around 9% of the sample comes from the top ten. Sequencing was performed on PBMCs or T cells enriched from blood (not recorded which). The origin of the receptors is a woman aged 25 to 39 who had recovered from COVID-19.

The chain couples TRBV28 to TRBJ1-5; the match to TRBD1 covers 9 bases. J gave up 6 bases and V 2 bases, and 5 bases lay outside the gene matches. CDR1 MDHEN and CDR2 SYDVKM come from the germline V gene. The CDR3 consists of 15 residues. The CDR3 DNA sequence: TGTGCCAGCAGTTTACGGGGACAGGGTAGTCAGCCCCAGCATTTT. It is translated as CASSLRGQGSQPQHF. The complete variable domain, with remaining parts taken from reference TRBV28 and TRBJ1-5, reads DVKVTQSSRYLVKRTGEKVFLECVQDMDHENMFWYRQDPGLGLRLIYFSYDVKMKEKGDIPEGYSVSREKKERFSLILESASTNQTSMYLCASSLRGQGSQPQHFGDGTRLSIL.

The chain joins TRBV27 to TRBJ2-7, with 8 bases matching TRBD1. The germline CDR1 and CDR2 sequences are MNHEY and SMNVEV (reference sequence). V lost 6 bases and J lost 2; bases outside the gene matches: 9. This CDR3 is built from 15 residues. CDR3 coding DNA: TGTGCCAGCAGCCGAGCCGGACAGGGCCCCTACGAGCAGTACTTC. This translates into CASSRAGQGPYEQYF.

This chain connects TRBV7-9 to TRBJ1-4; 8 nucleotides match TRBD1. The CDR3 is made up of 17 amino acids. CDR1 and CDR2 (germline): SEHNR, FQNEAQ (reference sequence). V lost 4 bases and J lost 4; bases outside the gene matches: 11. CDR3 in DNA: TGTGCCAGCAGCTCTATTCGGTCCGGACAGGGTAATGAAAAACTGTTTTTT. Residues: CASSSIRSGQGNEKLFF.